The 24 T cell receptor beta chains below all came from one sample that was sequenced in a study of regulatory and conventional T cells in RAG deficiency. Genomic DNA came from blood conventional CD4+ T cells gated CD25-low CD127-high. Measured with immunoSEQ multiplex PCR; TCRdb has only the in-frame clones, and not every one. The table lists approximately 35,000 clones, around 76% of them singletons. This sample also belongs to another study, concerning regulatory T cells. That report notes: The PCR used 52 TRBV and 13 TRBJ primers.

Sample: CD4+ effector T cells sorted from blood. The receptors stem from a human donor in good health.

This chain uses TRBV5-4 with TRBJ1-1, with D perhaps matching TRBD1 (5 bases). V dropped 9 bases and J dropped 0 bases, with 18 bases sitting between them. CDR3 size: 15 residues. Germline CDR1 reads SGHNT; CDR2 reads YYREEE (reference sequence). DNA of the CDR3: TGTGCCATTACTCAGGGTGGGGGGTTGAACACTGAAGCTTTCTTT. Translating gives CAITQGGGLNTEAFF.

The genes are TRBV6-1 and TRBJ1-2, with a possible D match to TRBD1 (6 bases). Germline V gene lookup returns CDR1 MNHNS and CDR2 SASEGT. This CDR3 has 15 residues. The V and J ends lost 7 bases and 0 bases respectively, with 15 bases between them. CDR3 residues: CASTWTDLSNYGYTF. Written as DNA, the CDR3 is TGTGCCAGCACCTGGACAGACCTTTCTAACTATGGCTACACCTTC.

By share, this clone ranks as medium-sized (0.01 to 0.1%). The chain joins TRBV27 to TRBJ2-3; TRBD2 might be the D (5 bases). CDR1 and CDR2 from the germline V gene are MNHEY and SMNVEV (reference sequence). V was clipped by 5 bases and J by 4 bases, with 16 bases between them. The CDR3 runs to 15 residues. The CDR3, as DNA: TGTGCCAGCAGTCCCGGACGGGGTAGGCCAGATACGCAGTATTTT. It encodes CASSPGRGRPDTQYF.

This sequence joins TRBV18 and TRBJ2-4; 7 bases agree with TRBD1. Germline V gene sequence: CDR1 KGHSH, CDR2 LQKENI. The CDR3 contains 17 residues. The J segment lost 0 bases and the V segment lost 4 bases, leaving 9 bases of the junction unmatched. This chain's CDR3 is CASSRAGTDLAKNIQYF. The DNA for the CDR3 is TGTGCCAGCTCACGGGCAGGGACAGACCTAGCCAAAAACATTCAGTACTTC.

The table lists this clone with a few counts. The rearrangement joins TRBV2 to TRBJ1-2; the D is unclear. Germline CDR1 and CDR2: SNHLY and FYNNEI. CDR3 size: 12 residues. The ends were cut back, 8 bases at V and 5 bases at J, with 12 bases in the middle. The CDR3 region has the DNA TGTGCCAGCGGGAGCGATCCTTATGGCTACACCTTC. Its protein product is CASGSDPYGYTF.

This chain joins TRBV5-8 and TRBJ1-2; 7 positions agree with TRBD1. V gave up 4 bases and J gave up 4 bases; unmatched junction bases: 13. CDR1 and CDR2 from the germline V gene are SGHTS and YDEGEE. This CDR3 contains 16 residues. The CDR3 nucleotides are TGTGCCAGCAGCCCCGGACAGGTGCTAACCTCCTATGGCTACACCTTC. Translated, it gives CASSPGQVLTSYGYTF. The full variable domain, its missing parts supplied by reference TRBV5-8 and TRBJ1-2, is EAGVTQSPTHLIKTRGQQATLRCSPISGHTSVYWYQQALGLGLQFLLWYDEGEERNRGNFPPRFSGRQFPNYSSELNVNALELEDSALYLCASSPGQVLTSYGYTFGSGTRLTVV.

V usage is TRBV18 and J usage is TRBJ1-2; 9 positions match TRBD1. Germline V gives CDR1 KGHSH, CDR2 LQKENI. V dropped 3 bases and J dropped 5; count of bases not matched to a gene: 4. The CDR3 has 14 residues. This chain's CDR3 is CASSPSGQGYGYTF. The CDR3 DNA sequence: TGTGCCAGCTCACCGTCGGGACAGGGTTATGGCTACACCTTC.

V is TRBV25-1 and J is TRBJ1-2; TRBD1 matches at 8 bases. Germline CDR1 reads MGHDK; CDR2 reads SYGVNS. Trimming removed 7 bases from V and 8 bases from J; junction bases left unmatched: 9. The CDR3 has 13 amino acids. The CDR3: CASTKTGEGGYTF. In nucleotides, the CDR3 is TGTGCCAGCACCAAGACAGGGGAGGGAGGCTACACCTTC.

The count of this clone is one. The gene calls are TRBV15 and TRBJ1-4; perhaps TRBD1 as D (5 bases). Looked up from germline, CDR1 is LNHNV and CDR2 is YYDKDF (reference sequence). V lost 0 bases to trimming and J lost 8 bases, with 10 bases between them. The CDR3 sequence is 14 residues long. The CDR3 DNA follows: TGTGCCACCAGCAGAGATCCAGGGAAGGAAAAACTGTTTTTT. It is translated as CATSRDPGKEKLFF.

The chain is built from TRBV6-1 and TRBJ2-5; 8 bases match TRBD1. The CDR3 loop spans 14 amino acids. Germline CDR1 and CDR2: MNHNS and SASEGT. Trimming at V came to 4 bases and at J to 6 bases, leaving 7 bases not matched to a gene. CDR3 region: CASSGGQGTKTQYF. CDR3 DNA sequence: TGTGCCAGCAGTGGAGGACAGGGAACGAAGACCCAGTACTTC.

V and J are TRBV5-1 and TRBJ1-3; TRBD1 is a possible D gene (6 bases). This CDR3 is 17 amino acids long. The V end lost 3 bases, the J end lost 1 base, and 17 bases lay between the germline ends. CDR1 and CDR2 (germline): SGHRS, YFSETQ. The CDR3 spells CASSSNPGQPSGNTIYF. The CDR3, as DNA: TGCGCCAGCAGCTCTAACCCGGGACAACCGTCTGGAAACACCATATATTTT.

The chain joins TRBV16 to TRBJ2-3; 8 bases are a match to TRBD1. This CDR3 has 16 residues. J was trimmed by 7 bases and V by 4 bases; bases with no gene match: 13. The germline CDR1 and CDR2 sequences are KGHSY and FQNENV. The CDR3 region is CASSRRTGQERNTQYF. The CDR3 DNA reads as TGTGCCAGCAGCCGGAGGACAGGGCAGGAGCGGAATACGCAGTATTTT.

This chain connects TRBV4-2 to TRBJ2-1; TRBD2 matches 12 bases. The CDR3 covers 17 residues. Germline trimming cut 0 bases from V and 8 bases from J; bases unmatched to any gene: 8. The V gene's germline CDR1 is LGHNA and CDR2 YNFKEQ. The CDR3 coding sequence is TGTGCCAGCAGCCAAGAGGGGGCTAGCGGGGGGGCTTATGAGCAGTTCTTC. This sequence encodes CASSQEGASGGAYEQFF.

The V call is TRBV6-1, the J call TRBJ2-7; a weak D match, TRBD2 (5 bases). V was clipped by 8 bases and J by 0 bases, with 17 bases between them. This CDR3 comprises 15 residues. Germline CDR1 is MNHNS and CDR2 is SASEGT. The CDR3 DNA sequence: TGTGCCAGCGTTTCTGATGGACGGGGCTCCTACGAGCAGTACTTC. This encodes CASVSDGRGSYEQYF.

This clone was seen only a few times. The rearrangement links TRBV7-9 to TRBJ1-2, with D possibly TRBD1 on 6 matching bases. Between the trimmed V and J ends, which lost 4 bases and 4 bases, there was a span of 16 bases. The CDR3 is made up of 15 amino acids. Per germline, CDR1 SEHNR and CDR2 FQNEAQ (reference sequence). The CDR3 DNA reads as TGTGCCAGCAGCTCCAGCCCTCAGGGGACCTATGGCTACACCTTC. Its translation: CASSSSPQGTYGYTF.

V gene TRBV11-3 combines with J gene TRBJ2-5; weak D call: TRBD1 (6 bases). Germline V gene sequence: CDR1 SGHNT, CDR2 YENEEA. Trimming took 5 bases from V and 5 from J, leaving 18 bases between them. The length of the CDR3 is 15 residues. The CDR3 DNA sequence: TGTGCCAGCAGCCCAGGAGCAGGGGTTGTCGAGACCCAGTACTTC. Residues: CASSPGAGVVETQYF.

The CDR3 protein is CASSLEGTRPSTDTQYF. CDR3 DNA: TGTGCCAGCAGCTTAGAGGGGACTAGGCCTAGCACAGATACGCAGTATTTT. This chain connects TRBV7-9 to TRBJ2-3, with 8 positions matching TRBD2. Germline assignment: CDR1 SEHNR and CDR2 FQNEAQ (reference sequence). The CDR3 has 17 amino acids. V lost 1 base, J lost 0 bases, and 6 bases stayed unmatched.

The chain links TRBV27 to TRBJ1-1; D call uncertain. This CDR3 region has 13 residues. Trimming cost V 2 bases and J 1 base, with 5 bases left between them. Per germline, CDR1 MNHEY and CDR2 SMNVEV (reference sequence). CDR3 DNA: TGTGCCAGCAGTTTAAGTAGGAACACTGAAGCTTTCTTT. This translates into CASSLSRNTEAFF.

There are a few counts of this clone. The CDR3 is CAWNRFTGAFF. CDR3 nucleotide sequence: TGTGCCTGGAACCGGTTCACGGGGGCTTTCTTT. The rearrangement uses TRBV30 and TRBJ1-1; D is unresolved. CDR1 is GTSNPN and CDR2 is SVGIG in the germline V gene (reference sequence). V lost 4 bases, J lost 11 bases, and 14 bases lay in between. The CDR3 consists of 11 residues. The variable domain in full, with the rest retrieved from reference TRBV30 and TRBJ1-1, is SQTIHQWPATLVQPVGSPLSLECTVEGTSNPNLYWYRQAAGRGLQLLFYSVGIGQISSEVPQNLSASRPQDRQFILSSKKLLLSDSGFYLCAWNRFTGAFFGQGTRLTVV.

The rearrangement joins TRBV6-5 to TRBJ1-1; the match to TRBD1 covers 8 bases. The V and J ends lost 0 bases and 4 bases, in that order; junction bases with no gene match: 7. This CDR3 has 16 amino acids. Per germline, CDR1 MNHEY and CDR2 SVGAGI. CDR3 nucleotides: TGTGCCAGCAGTTACTCCCTTGACAGGGGAGGCACTGAAGCTTTCTTT. It yields the protein CASSYSLDRGGTEAFF.

The V call is TRBV7-2, the J call TRBJ1-5; D ambiguous. Trimming removed 3 bases at V and 7 bases at J, with 16 bases between. The V gene's germline CDR1 is SGHTA and CDR2 FQGNSA. This CDR3 is built from 15 residues. The CDR3 region has the DNA TGTGCCAGCAGCTTCGATACGGTTCGAAGACAGCCCCAGCATTTT. This translates into CASSFDTVRRQPQHF.

The CDR3 region has the DNA TGTGCCAGTAGTCGGACAGGGGGCATCTATGGCTACACCTTC. This gives the protein CASSRTGGIYGYTF. The chain is built from TRBV19 and TRBJ1-2, with 11 positions matching TRBD1. In germline, CDR1 is LNHDA, CDR2 SQIVND (reference sequence). The CDR3 is 14 amino acids. Unmatched junction bases numbered 3, after V lost 5 bases and J lost 4 bases. The full variable domain, its missing parts supplied by reference TRBV19 and TRBJ1-2, is DGGITQSPKYLFRKEGQNVTLSCEQNLNHDAMYWYRQDPGQGLRLIYYSQIVNDFQKGDIAEGYSVSREKKESFPLTVTSAQKNPTAFYLCASSRTGGIYGYTFGSGTRLTVV.

This clone was detected only once. This sequence joins TRBV15 and TRBJ2-7; the D is unclear. Trimming took 0 bases from V and 0 from J, leaving 9 bases between them. This CDR3 has 15 amino acids. The germline V gene has CDR1 LNHNV and CDR2 YYDKDF (reference sequence). Written as DNA, the CDR3 is TGTGCCACCAGCAGAGATCTACCTAGCTCCTACGAGCAGTACTTC. Protein sequence: CATSRDLPSSYEQYF.

This chain joins TRBV5-1 and TRBJ2-7; 9 bases fit TRBD1. The CDR3 is made up of 14 amino acids. V lost 2 bases to trimming and J lost 4 bases; unmatched junction nucleotides: 4. Germline CDR1 SGHRS, CDR2 YFSETQ. The CDR3 spells CASSLNRGPYEQYF. DNA for the CDR3: TGCGCCAGCAGCTTAAACAGGGGGCCTTACGAGCAGTACTTC.